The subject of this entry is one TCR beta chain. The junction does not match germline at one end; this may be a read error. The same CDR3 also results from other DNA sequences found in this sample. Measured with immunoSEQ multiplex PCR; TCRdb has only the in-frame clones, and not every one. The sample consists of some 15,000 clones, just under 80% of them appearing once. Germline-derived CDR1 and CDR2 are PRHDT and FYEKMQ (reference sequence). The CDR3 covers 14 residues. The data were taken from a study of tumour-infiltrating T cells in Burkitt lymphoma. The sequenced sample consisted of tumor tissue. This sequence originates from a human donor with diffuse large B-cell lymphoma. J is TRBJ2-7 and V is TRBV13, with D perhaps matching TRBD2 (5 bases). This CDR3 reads CASSPAGPLNEQYF. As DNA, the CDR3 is TGTGCCAGCAGCCCGGCGGGTCCCTTGAACGAGCAGTACTTT.